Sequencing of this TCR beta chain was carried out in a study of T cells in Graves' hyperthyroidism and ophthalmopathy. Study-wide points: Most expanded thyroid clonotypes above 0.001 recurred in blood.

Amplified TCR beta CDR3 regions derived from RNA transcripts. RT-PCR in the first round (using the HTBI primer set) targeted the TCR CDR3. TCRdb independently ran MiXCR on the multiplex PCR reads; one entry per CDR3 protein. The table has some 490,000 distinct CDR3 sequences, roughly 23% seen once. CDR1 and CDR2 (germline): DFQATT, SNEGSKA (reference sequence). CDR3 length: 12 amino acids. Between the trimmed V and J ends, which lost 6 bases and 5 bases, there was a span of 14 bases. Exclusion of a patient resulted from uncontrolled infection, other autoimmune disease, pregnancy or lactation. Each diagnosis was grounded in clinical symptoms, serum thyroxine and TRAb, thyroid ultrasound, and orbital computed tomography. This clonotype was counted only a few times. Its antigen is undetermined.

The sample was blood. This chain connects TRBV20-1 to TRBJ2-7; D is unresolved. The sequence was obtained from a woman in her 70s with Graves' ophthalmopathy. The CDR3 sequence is CSAQLDTDEQYF. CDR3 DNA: TGCAGTGCCCAATTAGATACTGACGAGCAGTACTTC.